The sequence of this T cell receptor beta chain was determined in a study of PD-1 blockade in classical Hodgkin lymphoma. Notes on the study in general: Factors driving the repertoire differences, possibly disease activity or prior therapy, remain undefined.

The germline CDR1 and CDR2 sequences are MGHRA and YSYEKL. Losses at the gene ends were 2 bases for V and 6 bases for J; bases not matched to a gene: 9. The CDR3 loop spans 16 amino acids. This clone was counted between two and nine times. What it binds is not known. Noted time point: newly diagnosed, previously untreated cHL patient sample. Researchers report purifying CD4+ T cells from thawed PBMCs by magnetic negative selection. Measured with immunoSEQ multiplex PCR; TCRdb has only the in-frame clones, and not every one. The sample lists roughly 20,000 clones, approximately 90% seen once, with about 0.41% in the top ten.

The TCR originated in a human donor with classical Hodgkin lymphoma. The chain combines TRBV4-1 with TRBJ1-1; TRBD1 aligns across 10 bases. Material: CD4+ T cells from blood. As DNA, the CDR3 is TGCGCCAGCAGCCAATCCCCCGGGACAGGGGAAGCTGAAGCTTTCTTT. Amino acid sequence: CASSQSPGTGEAEAFF.